This T cell receptor beta chain was observed in a study of blood T cell repertoires in COVID-19. Background on the study: Donors in the United States, Italy and Spain gave samples during acute or convalescent COVID-19. Nucleic acid was either cDNA or gDNA, and it came from T cells, B-cell-depleted T cells, or PBMCs.

Trimming took 1 base from V and 1 from J, leaving 22 bases between them. Germline V gene data show CDR1 as SGHVS and CDR2 as FNYEAQ. This CDR3 is 20 amino acids long. Per the original data handling: It was from reference gene primer amplification that nucleated cell counts were estimated. Some clones are missing from TCRdb's copy, which holds only in-frame ones; the method was immunoSEQ multiplex PCR. V, J and clone size are those of that table, while D and trimming were read from the DNA. Of about 20,000 clones in the sample, around 89% are singletons; the top ten hold about 7.8%. The rearrangement uses TRBV7-6 and TRBJ2-2; weak D call: TRBD1 (6 bases). Sequencing was performed on peripheral blood. This sequence originates from an older woman with active COVID-19. The CDR3 DNA reads as TGTGCCAGCAGCTTAGTCCCCGCTGGCCCCGCGACAGGGAACACCGGGGAGCTGTTTTTT. Protein: CASSLVPAGPATGNTGELFF.